This passage covers 2 T cell receptor beta chains from one sample sequenced in a study of blood T cell repertoires in COVID-19. Assay: immunoSEQ multiplex PCR; the TCRdb copy retains only in-frame clones and omits some. This table has 200,000 to 250,000 clones, roughly 86% appearing once. The sample consisted of peripheral blood. Receptor source: a woman aged 45-60 years with COVID-19, enrolled during active disease.

This chain connects TRBV10-2 to TRBJ1-1; D might be TRBD1 (6 bases). V was cut by 8 bases and J by 11 bases, with 21 bases left in between. CDR1 is WSHSY and CDR2 is SAAADI in the germline V gene. The CDR3 totals 13 residues. CDR3 sequence (DNA): TGCGCCAGCTGTGTACAGCACGGGACAAGCGCTTTCTTT. Encoded protein: CASCVQHGTSAFF.

This clone was detected a few times. J is TRBJ2-1 and V is TRBV10-3, with D tentatively TRBD1 (6 bases). The germline V and J ends were trimmed by 3 bases and 15 bases, with 12 bases remaining between them. This CDR3 comprises 11 residues. Germline lookup yields CDR1 ENHRY and CDR2 SYGVKD. Written as DNA, the CDR3 is TGTGCCATCAGTGACGGGACAAAACCGTTCTTC. Translated, it gives CAISDGTKPFF.